This entry concerns a single T cell receptor (beta chain). Specified time point: pre-sensitization, week 0. Noted treatment: therapeutic diphenylcyclopropenone sensitization with weekly scalp DPC. Blood was drawn before each patch test was applied. This entry comes from a study of human T cells and chemical hapten exposure. Study summary: Patients, predominantly female, presented with alopecia areata, totalis or universalis. Slight volume differences across pooled libraries mainly accounted for varying per-sample TCR yields.

Germline-derived CDR1 and CDR2 are MNHEY and SVGAGI. There are 15 residues in the CDR3. Trimming removed 3 bases from V and 0 bases from J; junction bases left unmatched: 2. TCRdb independently ran MiXCR on the RACE reads; one entry per CDR3 protein. The data contain approximately 57,000 distinct CDR3 sequences, around 10% of them singletons. The source is a man aged 40-55 years with alopecia areata. Some clones in this sample may be carry-over from other donors' samples. This sample comprised whole blood, obtained in connection with sensitization to the hapten diphenylcyclopropenone (DPC). The V and J genes are TRBV6-5 and TRBJ2-3; 8 nucleotides align to TRBD1. This CDR3 is CASSYYRGSTDTQYF. CDR3 in DNA: TGTGCCAGCAGTTATTACAGGGGGAGCACAGATACGCAGTATTTT.